Here is one TCR beta chain with its context. Its antigen is not known. The sample is drawn from a study of CD8 T cells in Susac syndrome. With random hexamers, reverse transcription was performed on about 0.5 to 1 ug of RNA. Multiplex immunoSEQ PCR targeted 54 Vbeta and 13 Jbeta TCR beta segments. MiXCR was run by TCRdb on the immunoSEQ multiplex PCR reads, yielding one entry per CDR3 protein. Found here are roughly 120,000 distinct CDR3 sequences, approximately 94% of them singletons; the top ten hold around 0.13%. J was trimmed by 5 bases and V by 5 bases; bases with no gene match: 13. There are 16 residues in the CDR3. The germline V gene encodes CDR1 SGHTA and CDR2 FQGNSA. Sequencing of TCR beta, carried out with a high-throughput approach, was applied to CD8+ and CD4+ T cells from the blood. It was negative isolation that provided the CD8+ and CD4+ T cells, whereas TEMRA cells were enriched by FACS.

Overall study results and limits: The study admitted that it had a relatively small number of individuals in its TCR sequencing and HLA analysis.

The receptor was derived from a human donor with multiple sclerosis. V is TRBV7-2 and J is TRBJ2-5, with TRBD1 identical over 8 bases. Specimen: CD4+ T cells from PBMCs. The CDR3 bases are TGTGCCAGCAGCCCAGGACAGGGTCGCTTTGGGGAGACCCAGTACTTC. This sequence encodes CASSPGQGRFGETQYF.